One sample yielded the 21 T cell receptor beta chains listed below, sequenced in a study of siplizumab effects on memory and regulatory T cells. This table comes from immunoSEQ multiplex PCR, and its TCRdb copy is limited to in-frame clones, with some not included. The table has around 87,000 clones, 85% to 90% seen once; the top ten hold around 15%. Input material: CD4+ T cells sorted from blood. The receptors come from a human donor in good health.

To note about this clone: The junction departs from the called germline gene at one end, perhaps through a read error. The chain links TRBV5-1 to TRBJ2-7; possibly TRBD1 or TRBD2 for D (7 bases each). CDR3 length: 16 amino acids. Looked up from germline, CDR1 is SGHRS and CDR2 is YFSETQ. The CDR3 DNA reads TGCGCCAGCAGCTTGGGCAGCGGGACAGTTTCCTCCGAGCAGTACTTC. Translation: CASSLGSGTVSSEQYF.

The chain links TRBV2 to TRBJ2-3; a possible D gene is TRBD2 (5 bases). With 8 bases removed from V and 4 bases from J, the gap between germline ends came to 19 bases. Germline V lookup: CDR1 SNHLY, CDR2 FYNNEI. The CDR3 is 15 residues long. The CDR3 spells CASRSPPGKADTQYF. CDR3 DNA sequence: TGTGCCAGCCGCTCGCCCCCGGGGAAGGCAGATACGCAGTATTTT.

V gene TRBV9 combines with J gene TRBJ2-1; TRBD2 might be the D (6 bases). Trimming removed 4 bases at V and 2 bases at J, with 16 bases between. The germline V gene has CDR1 SGDLS and CDR2 YYNGEE. The CDR3 extends over 16 amino acids. The CDR3 protein is CASSPRGEIPYNEQFF. The CDR3 nucleotides are TGTGCCAGCAGCCCCCGCGGGGAAATCCCCTACAATGAGCAGTTCTTC.

This chain joins TRBV5-1 and TRBJ2-3, with D possibly TRBD2 on 6 matching bases. Trimming left V 2 bases short and J 0 bases short, with 10 bases between. Germline lookup yields CDR1 SGHRS and CDR2 YFSETQ. CDR3 size: 15 residues. CDR3 sequence reads: CASSFGGPSTDTQYF. Written as DNA, the CDR3 is TGCGCCAGCAGCTTCGGAGGGCCGAGCACAGATACGCAGTATTTT.

V usage is TRBV6-1 and J usage is TRBJ1-1, with 8 bases lining up with TRBD1. Trimming at V came to 4 bases and at J to 0 bases, leaving 4 bases not matched to a gene. Germline CDR1 MNHNS, CDR2 SASEGT. The CDR3 runs to 15 residues. CDR3 in amino acids: CASSASQGVNTEAFF. The CDR3 DNA is TGTGCCAGCAGTGCATCACAGGGGGTGAACACTGAAGCTTTCTTT.

This clone was seen just once. V gene TRBV5-1 combines with J gene TRBJ2-2, with a possible D match to TRBD2 (6 bases). V dropped 0 bases and J dropped 6 bases, with 12 bases sitting between them. CDR3 length equals 15 residues. Germline V gives CDR1 SGHRS, CDR2 YFSETQ. The DNA of the CDR3 is TGCGCCAGCAGCTTGGCCCCGCGGGACCCCGGGGAGCTGTTTTTT. As protein: CASSLAPRDPGELFF.

This clone has just one count. V usage is TRBV21-1 and J usage is TRBJ2-7. TRBV21-1 is marked as a pseudogene. The CDR3 consists of 20 residues. This chain's CDR3 is CASSKREPEGARGSSYEQYF. DNA for the CDR3: TGTGCCAGCAGCAAACGGGAGCCGGAGGGGGCACGCGGGAGCTCCTACGAGCAGTACTTC.

This CDR3 reads CASSLAGRPTEAFF. The CDR3 nucleotides are TGTGCCAGCAGCTTAGCCGGGCGTCCCACTGAAGCTTTCTTT. The gene calls are TRBV7-9 and TRBJ1-1, with D uncertain. This CDR3 contains 14 residues. Per germline, CDR1 SEHNR and CDR2 FQNEAQ (reference sequence). V dropped 0 bases and J dropped 4 bases, with 9 bases sitting between them.

This chain uses TRBV6-1 with TRBJ2-7; no definite D call. Germline CDR1 and CDR2: MNHNS and SASEGT. CDR3 length: 11 residues. The V and J ends lost 9 bases and 2 bases respectively, with 8 bases between them. The CDR3 DNA reads TGTGCCAGTGGCAGAACCTACGAGCAGTACTTC. This translates into CASGRTYEQYF.

V gene TRBV14 combines with J gene TRBJ2-1; 10 positions agree with TRBD2. The CDR3 is made up of 17 amino acids. The V gene end was trimmed by 6 bases and the J gene end by 0 bases; junction bases not matched to a gene: 8. Per germline, CDR1 SGHDN and CDR2 FVKESK. The CDR3 sequence is CASREREGPLSYNEQFF. CDR3 DNA: TGTGCCAGCAGGGAGCGGGAGGGCCCCCTCTCCTACAATGAGCAGTTCTTC.

This sequence joins TRBV28 and TRBJ1-2; 8 bases line up with TRBD1. From germline, CDR1 is MDHEN and CDR2 SYDVKM. This CDR3 has 13 amino acids. Trimming removed 2 bases from V and 8 bases from J; junction bases left unmatched: 4. CDR3 sequence: CASSLGQGAGYTF. The DNA for the CDR3 is TGTGCCAGCAGTTTAGGACAGGGCGCAGGCTACACCTTC.

This sequence joins TRBV6-6 and TRBJ2-2; D gene uncertain. V gave up 0 bases and J gave up 3 bases, with 11 bases separating them. Germline CDR1 MNHNY, CDR2 SVGAGI (reference sequence). The CDR3 is made up of 16 amino acids. CDR3 residues: CASSYSAGWDTGELFF. CDR3 bases: TGTGCCAGCAGTTACTCCGCAGGATGGGACACCGGGGAGCTGTTTTTT.

The V call is TRBV19, the J call TRBJ2-5, with 9 bases fitting TRBD1. The CDR3 has 14 amino acids. Germline-derived CDR1 and CDR2 are LNHDA and SQIVND (reference sequence). V lost 4 bases to trimming and J lost 4 bases; unmatched junction nucleotides: 4. Here the CDR3 reads CASSTSQGAETQYF. The CDR3 DNA reads TGTGCCAGTAGTACCTCACAGGGGGCAGAGACCCAGTACTTC.

The V call is TRBV5-1, the J call TRBJ1-3; D is unclear. CDR3 size: 13 residues. Per germline, CDR1 SGHRS and CDR2 YFSETQ. Trimming removed 2 bases from V and 1 base from J, with 4 bases in between. The CDR3 here is CASSFDSGNTIYF. The CDR3, as DNA: TGCGCCAGCAGCTTCGATTCTGGAAACACCATATATTTT.

Of note for this clone: The sample has other DNA sequences that encode this CDR3 too. The genes are TRBV19 and TRBJ2-7, with D possibly called TRBD1 or TRBD2 (5 bases each). With 4 bases removed from V and 0 bases from J, the gap between germline ends came to 10 bases. CDR1 LNHDA and CDR2 SQIVND come from the germline V gene (reference sequence). The CDR3 contains 14 residues. This CDR3 is CASSRDRYSYEQYF. For the CDR3, the DNA is TGTGCCAGTAGTAGGGACCGTTACTCCTACGAGCAGTACTTC.

The rearrangement links TRBV6-1 to TRBJ2-1, with unresolved D. CDR3 length equals 14 residues. The V gene lost 2 bases and the J gene lost 3 bases, with 8 bases spanning the gap. CDR1 and CDR2 (germline): MNHNS, SASEGT. CDR3 amino acids: CASSESGGYNEQFF. CDR3 nucleotide sequence: TGTGCCAGCAGTGAATCGGGCGGCTACAATGAGCAGTTCTTC.

The chain joins TRBV5-1 to TRBJ2-1; D is unclear. V was cut by 0 bases and J by 0 bases, with 10 bases left in between. The CDR3 loop spans 16 amino acids. The germline CDR1 and CDR2 sequences are SGHRS and YFSETQ. CDR3 loop: CASSLVVVSSYNEQFF. As DNA, the CDR3 is TGCGCCAGCAGCTTGGTTGTAGTTAGCTCCTACAATGAGCAGTTCTTC.

This rearrangement joins TRBV6-6 to TRBJ2-2; D is possibly TRBD2 (5 bases). CDR3 length: 14 amino acids. V was trimmed by 0 bases and J by 3 bases, leaving 5 bases between them. Germline CDR1 MNHNY, CDR2 SVGAGI (reference sequence). CDR3 nucleotides: TGTGCCAGCAGTTACTCGGGAGACACCGGGGAGCTGTTTTTT. Amino acid sequence: CASSYSGDTGELFF.

This chain uses TRBV5-1 with TRBJ1-1, with a tentative D call TRBD1 (5 bases). The germline gives CDR1 SGHRS, CDR2 YFSETQ. CDR3 length: 15 residues. V shed 1 base and J shed 4 bases, with 14 bases lying between them. This CDR3 is CASSLSGGFSTEAFF. The DNA for the CDR3 is TGCGCCAGCAGCTTGTCTGGGGGATTTAGCACTGAAGCTTTCTTT.

The genes are TRBV6-5 and TRBJ2-1, with 8 bases aligning to TRBD2. Germline V CDR1 and CDR2: MNHEY, SVGAGI. CDR3 length: 14 amino acids. V lost 5 bases and J lost 0; bases outside the gene matches: 0. CDR3 bases: TGTGCCAGCAGTCTAGCGGGCTCCTACAATGAGCAGTTCTTC. Protein: CASSLAGSYNEQFF.

CDR3 region: CASSSVHFTGTKRIRNEQFF. The CDR3 region has the DNA TGTGCCAGCAGTTCAGTCCACTTCACGGGGACAAAAAGGATTCGGAATGAGCAGTTCTTC. This chain joins TRBV28 and TRBJ2-1; maybe TRBD1 (6 bases). V was pared by 4 bases and J by 7 bases, with 32 bases between. CDR1 and CDR2 (germline): MDHEN, SYDVKM. The CDR3 contains 20 residues.